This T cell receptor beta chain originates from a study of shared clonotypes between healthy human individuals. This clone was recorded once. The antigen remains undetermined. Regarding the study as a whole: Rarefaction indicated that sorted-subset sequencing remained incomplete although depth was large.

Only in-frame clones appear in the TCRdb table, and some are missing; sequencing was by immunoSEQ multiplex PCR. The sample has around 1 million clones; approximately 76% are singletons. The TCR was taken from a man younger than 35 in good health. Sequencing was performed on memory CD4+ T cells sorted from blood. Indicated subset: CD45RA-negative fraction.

CDR3 region: CASSYSGRSRTEAFF. The CDR3 nucleotides are TGTGCCAGCAGTTATTCGGGCCGCTCCCGGACTGAAGCTTTCTTT. This chain connects TRBV6-5 to TRBJ1-1; the D is unclear. The V and J ends lost 3 bases and 5 bases respectively, with 16 bases between them. There are 15 residues in the CDR3. CDR1 is MNHEY and CDR2 is SVGAGI in the germline V gene.